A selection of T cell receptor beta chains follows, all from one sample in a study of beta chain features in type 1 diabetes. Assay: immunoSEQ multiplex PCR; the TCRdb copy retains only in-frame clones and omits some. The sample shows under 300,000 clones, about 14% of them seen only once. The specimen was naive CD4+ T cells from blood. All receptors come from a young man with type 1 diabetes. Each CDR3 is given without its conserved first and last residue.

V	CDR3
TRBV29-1	SVRTSKNNEQF
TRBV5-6	ASSFVGAGETQY
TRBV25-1	ASSEPGQGAYGYT
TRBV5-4	ASSHPGTSGVDTQY
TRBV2	ASTGIRSGANVLT
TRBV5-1	ASSPSAPGGRTDTQY
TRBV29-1	SVHGTGVMEGQETQY
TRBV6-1	ASSEITGYEQY
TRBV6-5	ASLGQGEAF
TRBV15	ATSSGRQGLETQY
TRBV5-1	ASRGGTGTHEQF
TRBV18	ASSPARADEQY
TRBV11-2	ASSLGLQETQY
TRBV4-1	ASSQKAQPGTGTNYGYT
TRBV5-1	ASSATGAGGYT
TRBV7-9	ASSLVTGSGNTIY
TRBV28	ASSFGTPSTDTQY
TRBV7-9	ASSLGTGGTYEQY
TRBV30	AWTYRQGEAF
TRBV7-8	ASSPRDTSTDTQY
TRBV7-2	ASSLAGALNTEAF
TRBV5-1	ASSGTKGPSTDTQY
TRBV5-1	ASSLPGNEQF
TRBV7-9	ASRGLAGGQETQY
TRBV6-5	ASKREGLNTEAF
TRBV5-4	ASSPRDRPYEQY
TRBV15	ATSRDPGKSGNTIY
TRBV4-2	ASSQESLPTDTQY
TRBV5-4	ASSLGRSTGELF
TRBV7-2	ASSPGFTGELF
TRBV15	ATSRDSPGTTRSYEQY
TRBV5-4	ASSWPAGNTIY
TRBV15	ATSGGTGGYNEQF
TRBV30	AWSASNRHGYT
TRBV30	ASDTGSYEQY